These 25 T cell receptor beta chains originate from one sample sequenced in a study of identical twins. Each CDR3 protein gets one entry after TCRdb re-called the 5' RACE reads with MiXCR. The sample records 400,000 to 650,000 distinct CDR3 sequences, roughly a fifth being singletons. This sample was also put to use in a study of T cells expressing NK-cell markers.

The sequenced sample was CD4+ T cells sorted from blood. The receptors stem from a young woman in good health.

The chain has TRBV5-1 and TRBJ2-1; possible D gene TRBD2, 5 bases. The germline gives CDR1 SGHRS, CDR2 YFSETQ. Trimming pared 3 bases from V and 2 bases from J, leaving 12 bases between. This CDR3 is built from 15 residues. The CDR3: CASSSAPGAYNEQFF. CDR3 DNA sequence: TGCGCCAGCAGCTCTGCGCCCGGGGCCTACAATGAGCAGTTCTTC. The whole variable domain, filled in from reference TRBV5-1 and TRBJ2-1, reads KAGVTQTPRYLIKTRGQQVTLSCSPISGHRSVSWYQQTPGQGLQFLFEYFSETQRNKGNFPGRFSGRQFSNSRSEMNVSTLELGDSALYLCASSSAPGAYNEQFFGPGTRLTVL.

This clonotype was seen many times. The junction and the germline gene differ at one end; a read error may be behind it. The CDR3 spells CASSYDRNTEAFF. For the CDR3, the DNA is TGTGCTAGCAGCTACGATAGAAACACTGAAGCTTTCTTT. V gene TRBV7-7 combines with J gene TRBJ1-1; D gene uncertain. Germline CDR1 SSHAT, CDR2 FNYEAQ (reference sequence). The CDR3 has 13 residues.

V usage is TRBV5-1 and J usage is TRBJ2-5; 7 bases agree with TRBD2. J was trimmed by 5 bases and V by 4 bases; bases with no gene match: 8. Germline V gene sequence: CDR1 SGHRS, CDR2 YFSETQ. CDR3 length: 14 residues. The CDR3 nucleotides read TGCGCCAGCAGCAACCGCCAGGGAGGGGAGACCCAGTACTTC. Protein sequence: CASSNRQGGETQYF.

This clonotype occurred many times. V and J are TRBV12-3 or TRBV12-4 and TRBJ2-1; 7 bases agree with TRBD2. V trimming: 6 bases; J trimming: 5 bases; junction bases outside the gene matches: 16. The CDR3 is made up of 17 amino acids. CDR3 nucleotides: TGTGCCAGCAGCCCCACATCTATGTCGGGAGGTCACAATGAGCAGTTCTTC. This sequence encodes CASSPTSMSGGHNEQFF.

This clonotype was seen a handful of times. The V gene is TRBV5-1, the J gene TRBJ2-5; 9 bases map to TRBD1. The CDR3 spans 15 residues. Germline CDR1 SGHRS, CDR2 YFSETQ. Germline trimming cut 4 bases from V and 5 bases from J; bases unmatched to any gene: 9. The CDR3, as DNA: TGCGCCAGCAGCCGGGACAGGGCAGGCAGGGAGACCCAGTACTTC. Encoded protein: CASSRDRAGRETQYF.

The rearrangement uses TRBV20-1 and TRBJ1-6; D ambiguous. V was shortened by 6 bases and J by 7 bases, with 19 bases between the two germline ends. Germline lookup yields CDR1 DFQATT and CDR2 SNEGSKA (reference sequence). There are 15 residues in the CDR3. The CDR3 DNA follows: TGCAGTGCGCAACGAGCGCTCCGGGAGAATTCACCCCTCCACTTT. The encoded protein is CSAQRALRENSPLHF.

A few counts support this clonotype. The chain uses TRBV5-1 and TRBJ2-1; no clear D. Germline V CDR1 and CDR2: SGHRS, YFSETQ. The CDR3 contains 13 residues. The V end lost 1 base, the J end lost 5 bases, and 7 bases lay between the germline ends. CDR3 DNA: TGCGCCAGCAGCTTGTCCCCCAACAATGAGCAGTTCTTC. This encodes CASSLSPNNEQFF.

In this sample, this clonotype turned up many times. This sequence joins TRBV5-5 and TRBJ2-5; D may be TRBD1 or TRBD2 (5 bases each). Trimming took off 0 bases at V and 2 bases at J, with 17 bases between the two ends. The germline V gene has CDR1 SGHKS and CDR2 YYEKEE (reference sequence). This CDR3 has 17 amino acids. The CDR3 here is CASSLGQLRGIQETQYF. The CDR3 DNA reads as TGTGCCAGCAGCTTGGGGCAACTGAGGGGCATACAAGAGACCCAGTACTTC.

This clonotype was detected ten times or more. The chain uses TRBV12-3 or TRBV12-4 and TRBJ2-1, with 10 positions matching TRBD1. This CDR3 has 16 amino acids. V gave up 6 bases and J gave up 7 bases; unmatched junction bases: 12. The CDR3 DNA sequence: TGTGCCAGCAGCCCCACCCTCCGGGACAGGGGAAATGAGCAGTTCTTC. Amino acids: CASSPTLRDRGNEQFF.

This clonotype occurred a few times. This rearrangement joins TRBV12-5 to TRBJ2-5; 8 bases are a match to TRBD1. Germline CDR1 is LGHNT and CDR2 is FRNRAP. The CDR3 has 14 residues. V was clipped by 4 bases and J by 5 bases; unmatched bases: 6. The CDR3 DNA reads as TGTGCTAGTGGTTCGATGGACAGGGAGGAGACCCAGTACTTC. It specifies CASGSMDREETQYF.

This clonotype was seen more than once but under ten times. This rearrangement joins TRBV20-1 to TRBJ1-2; 7 bases map to TRBD1. From germline, CDR1 is DFQATT and CDR2 SNEGSKA (reference sequence). V shed 3 bases and J 6 bases; nucleotides not matched to a gene: 13. This CDR3 is built from 15 residues. CDR3 loop: CSASPGRGRYNGYTF. CDR3 nucleotides: TGCAGTGCTAGCCCGGGGAGGGGGCGGTATAATGGCTACACCTTC.

This clonotype has more than one count but fewer than ten. The gene calls are TRBV5-8 and TRBJ2-3; 7 nucleotides line up with TRBD2. Germline CDR1 is SGHTS and CDR2 is YDEGEE. The CDR3 is 16 residues long. V lost 1 base, J lost 8 bases, and 13 bases stayed unmatched. DNA for the CDR3: TGTGCCAGCAGCTTGATCCCTGAGATGGCGGGAGTTACGCAGTATTTT. It is translated as CASSLIPEMAGVTQYF.

This clonotype occurred many times. The chain is built from TRBV12-3 or TRBV12-4 and TRBJ2-1; 10 bases align to TRBD2. This CDR3 is built from 16 residues. Unmatched junction bases numbered 14, after V lost 7 bases and J lost 8 bases. Here the CDR3 DNA reads TGTGCCAGCAATCAAAGGCTAGCGGGAGTCCGGGATGAGCAGTTCTTC. Protein: CASNQRLAGVRDEQFF.

The V gene is TRBV7-8, the J gene TRBJ1-5; the D gene is possibly TRBD1 (5 bases). CDR1 and CDR2 (germline): SGHVS, FQNEAQ. The CDR3 totals 16 residues. V was clipped by 2 bases and J by 6 bases, with 17 bases between them. In DNA, the CDR3 is TGTGCCAGCAGCTTACTTCCGGGGCAGGGAGGTCAGCCCCAGCATTTT. Its protein is CASSLLPGQGGQPQHF.

The rearrangement links TRBV18 to TRBJ2-7, with unresolved D. Between the trimmed V and J ends, which lost 2 bases and 5 bases, there was a span of 7 bases. The CDR3 is made up of 12 amino acids. The germline CDR1 and CDR2 sequences are KGHSH and LQKENI. The CDR3 DNA is TGTGCCAGCTCACCAGAGTGGGACGAGCAGTACTTC. The encoded protein is CASSPEWDEQYF.

The gene calls are TRBV20-1 and TRBJ2-1; TRBD2 aligns across 7 bases. The CDR3 covers 14 residues. V shed 6 bases and J 0 bases; nucleotides not matched to a gene: 5. CDR1 is DFQATT and CDR2 is SNEGSKA in the germline V gene (reference sequence). This CDR3 reads CSAPIAGSYNEQFF. The CDR3 DNA is TGCAGTGCCCCCATAGCGGGCTCCTACAATGAGCAGTTCTTC.

The V call is TRBV5-1, the J call TRBJ2-5; D ambiguous. This CDR3 has 13 residues. V was cut by 8 bases and J by 4 bases, with 15 bases left in between. Germline lookup yields CDR1 SGHRS and CDR2 YFSETQ. As DNA, the CDR3 is TGCGCCAGTGCCGCGGTAGGATCAGAGACCCAGTACTTC. It yields the protein CASAAVGSETQYF.

A few counts support this clonotype. The chain is built from TRBV9 and TRBJ2-1; 11 bases match TRBD2. CDR1 and CDR2 (germline): SGDLS, YYNGEE. This CDR3 contains 16 residues. V trimming: 0 bases; J trimming: 16 bases; junction bases outside the gene matches: 15. The CDR3 here is CASSVVSGVSGGAKFF. DNA of the CDR3: TGTGCCAGCAGCGTAGTATCGGGTGTTAGCGGGGGGGCCAAATTCTTC.

This clonotype was found many times. The chain joins TRBV10-3 to TRBJ1-5; D might be TRBD1 (5 bases). This CDR3 is built from 12 residues. Trimming left V 3 bases short and J 5 bases short, with 5 bases between. CDR1 ENHRY and CDR2 SYGVKD come from the germline V gene. The CDR3 sequence: CAISEGDQPQHF. DNA for the CDR3: TGTGCCATCAGTGAAGGGGATCAGCCCCAGCATTTT.

The chain joins TRBV9 to TRBJ1-3, with TRBD1 as a possible D gene (6 bases). Per the germline V gene, CDR1 is SGDLS and CDR2 is YYNGEE. The germline V and J ends were trimmed by 4 bases and 6 bases, with 20 bases remaining between them. This CDR3 is 16 amino acids long. CDR3 in amino acids: CASSPRAGAISNTIYF. DNA for the CDR3: TGTGCCAGCAGCCCTAGGGCAGGGGCGATATCAAACACCATATATTTT.

This clonotype showed up just a few times. V and J are TRBV2 and TRBJ1-2; D may be TRBD1 (5 bases). Germline lookup yields CDR1 SNHLY and CDR2 FYNNEI. The CDR3 runs 14 residues. V was cut by 7 bases and J by 2 bases, with 14 bases left in between. The CDR3 DNA reads TGTGCCAGCACCCCCGGGACGAGGAACTATGGCTACACCTTC. Its translation is CASTPGTRNYGYTF.

There are a few counts of this clonotype. The chain combines TRBV12-3 or TRBV12-4 with TRBJ1-4; TRBD1 agrees at 7 bases. The ends lost 5 bases at V and 14 bases at J; junction bases unmatched: 14. This CDR3 has 14 residues. The CDR3, as DNA: TGTGCCAGCAGTACAGGCCTCCAGGGGGGAGGTCTGTTTTTT. Its translation: CASSTGLQGGGLFF.

This clonotype was seen a few times. CDR3 in DNA: TGCAGCGTTGGTCATAATAATGAAAAACTGTTTTTT. Protein product: CSVGHNNEKLFF. The rearrangement links TRBV29-1 to TRBJ1-4; no reliable D call. CDR1 is SQVTM and CDR2 is ANQGSEA in the germline V gene. V lost 4 bases, J lost 4 bases, and 7 bases lay in between. The CDR3 covers 12 residues.

This clonotype was picked up a small number of times. V gene TRBV13 combines with J gene TRBJ2-7; D perhaps matches TRBD2 (5 bases). Germline CDR1 is PRHDT and CDR2 is FYEKMQ (reference sequence). The V gene lost 5 bases and the J gene lost 0 bases, with 14 bases spanning the gap. The CDR3 loop spans 15 amino acids. The CDR3 is CASSADGETSYEQYF. The CDR3 DNA is TGTGCCAGCAGCGCAGACGGGGAAACCTCCTACGAGCAGTACTTC.

The rearrangement links TRBV6-1 to TRBJ2-5, with TRBD2 matching 13 bases. Trimming took 6 bases from V and 4 from J; bases not matched to a gene: 8. CDR1 and CDR2 from the germline V gene are MNHNS and SASEGT. The CDR3 has 16 residues. The CDR3 DNA reads TGTGCCAGCAGATTTGGACTAGCGGGAGTCCCAGAGACCCAGTACTTC. Protein sequence: CASRFGLAGVPETQYF.